Given below is one T cell receptor beta chain in context. This receptor's antigen is unknown. No much larger clone exists at a distance of one base, and base qualities are not known. TCR beta repertoires were profiled from peripheral blood of 13 young patients with multiple sclerosis to demonstrate the VDJtools post-analysis software. The multiple sclerosis patients were children and adolescents between about 6 and 16 years of age. Library creation used PCR. Sequencing used an Illumina HiSeq 2500. Unique molecular identifiers were incorporated into TCR beta cDNA libraries to reduce PCR and sequencing biases. Every 1 to 10 million input T cells yielded 500,000 or so cDNA molecules, meaning each molecule approximated one T cell. The patient libraries were prepared and sequenced with the same protocol used for the earlier healthy control dataset. Within a given batch, samples were prepared together, multiplexed and sequenced on the same HiSeq lane. On the authors' methods: MIGEC handled the raw barcoded reads, throwing out single-read molecular identifier groups before consensus assembly and CDR3 extraction. Clonotype tables were post-analysed with VDJtools, normalizing diversity by down-sampling all datasets to the smallest sample size. In repertoire overlap clustering, CDR3 amino acid sequences, but not nucleotide sequences, were matched to correct batch-related cross-sample contamination. TCRdb took the public reads, trimmed them with fastp at Q25, ran MiXCR for clone calling and kept in-frame beta chains. Each record represents a unique CDR3 protein, reported with the most common genes and DNA among its rows. Here the V and J calls rest on TCRdb's processing, not on the authors' analysis. The sample table shows about 770,000 distinct CDR3 sequences, and 46% are seen once. The ten most abundant clones make up 4.9% of the sample.

These data are taken from a study of post-analysis software for immune sequencing data (dated by TCRdb to about 2015). Describing the broader study: Disease courses on record covered relapsing-remitting, secondary progressive and progressive-relapsing multiple sclerosis, though some patients had no subtype annotation. The multiple sclerosis patient repertoires were compared with about a dozen previously published healthy control repertoires from donors aged about 6 to 26 years. A subset of samples was prepared in parallel using single-end sample barcoding, then pooled and co-amplified after Illumina adapter ligation. Here is what the overall study found, with its caveats: The multiple sclerosis patient group was slightly younger than the control group. Compared with controls, multiple sclerosis patients had significantly lower normalized Chao1 diversity, a finding suggesting substantial peripheral T-cell clonal expansion. Patients showed significantly higher frequencies than controls for roughly five TRBV segments, among them TRBV5-6, TRBV5-1 and TRBV20-1. When samples were clustered directly using the F measure, samples prepared in the same batch co-clustered strongly, which prompted a batch-effect correction.

The CDR3 sequence holds 17 residues, the cysteine and phenylalanine included. This entry keeps only the CDR3 DNA: 51 bases, framed from base 1. Trimmed from V: 5 bases; trimmed from J: 7 bases; junction bases lacking a gene match: 19. The germline V gene gives CDR1 as SQVTM and CDR2 as ANQGSEA. The sample consisted of blood. This TCR derives from a girl between 10 and 17 years old with multiple sclerosis. The chain is made from TRBV29-1 and TRBJ2-1; TRBD2 matches 8 bases in the middle. The CDR3 sequence is CSVFPTLLAVPGNEQFF. The sequenced DNA: TGCAGCGTTTTTCCCACCCTACTAGCGGTGCCTGGGAATGAGCAGTTCTTC.